Below are 5 T cell receptor beta chains sequenced from a single sample in a study of T-cell memory formation after mild COVID-19. TCRdb re-derived calls from the 5' RACE reads in MiXCR, one entry per CDR3 protein. Among under 550,000 distinct CDR3 sequences listed, 15% to 20% were seen once. Sequencing used PBMCs or a T cell subset sorted from them (not recorded which). The receptor source for this set is an adult woman who had mild COVID-19 (a few samples of this study predate the infection). Cell type and time point are not known.

The chain has TRBV6-5 and TRBJ2-1; D is unresolved. The germline V and J ends were trimmed by 5 bases and 10 bases, with 12 bases remaining between them. From germline, CDR1 is MNHEY and CDR2 SVGAGI. The CDR3 length is 12 residues. The CDR3 nucleotides are TGTGCCAGCAGTCGACTCCGCGGAGAGCAGTTCTTC. Its protein product is CASSRLRGEQFF.

The chain couples TRBV20-1 to TRBJ1-2; TRBD1 matches at 10 bases. This CDR3 contains 19 residues. Trimming took 0 bases from V and 4 from J; bases not matched to a gene: 17. CDR1 and CDR2 (germline): DFQATT, SNEGSKA (reference sequence). The CDR3 DNA reads as TGCAGTGCTAGAGATCGTGCCCGAGGGACAGGGGAGAGTCTCTATGGCTACACCTTC. The encoded protein is CSARDRARGTGESLYGYTF.

This clonotype has more than one count but fewer than ten. This sequence joins TRBV6-2 or TRBV6-3 and TRBJ2-7; 8 bases align to TRBD2. The CDR3 loop spans 16 amino acids. From germline, CDR1 is MNHEY and CDR2 SVGEGT. After removal of 0 bases from V and 3 bases from J, the junction contained 7 bases not matched to a gene. CDR3 DNA sequence: TGTGCCAGCAGTTACTCGCTGGGGCTAGCGGGCTACGAGCAGTACTTC. Protein product: CASSYSLGLAGYEQYF.

The V call is TRBV6-2 or TRBV6-3, the J call TRBJ2-7, with D perhaps TRBD1 or TRBD2 (5 bases each). CDR3 size: 14 residues. The germline V and J ends were trimmed by 6 bases and 2 bases, with 14 bases remaining between them. In germline, CDR1 is MNHEY, CDR2 SVGEGT. CDR3 in amino acids: CASRPQGRTYEQYF. CDR3 DNA: TGTGCCAGCAGACCGCAGGGACGGACCTACGAGCAGTACTTC.

There are a few counts of this clonotype. This chain uses TRBV18 with TRBJ2-1; TRBD2 matches 11 bases. Looked up from germline, CDR1 is KGHSH and CDR2 is LQKENI. With V trimmed by 0 bases and J by 5 bases, 6 bases remained unmatched. The CDR3 has 17 residues. CDR3 amino acids: CASSPPGSGGAHNEQFF. DNA of the CDR3: TGTGCCAGCTCACCACCGGGTAGCGGGGGGGCTCACAATGAGCAGTTCTTC.